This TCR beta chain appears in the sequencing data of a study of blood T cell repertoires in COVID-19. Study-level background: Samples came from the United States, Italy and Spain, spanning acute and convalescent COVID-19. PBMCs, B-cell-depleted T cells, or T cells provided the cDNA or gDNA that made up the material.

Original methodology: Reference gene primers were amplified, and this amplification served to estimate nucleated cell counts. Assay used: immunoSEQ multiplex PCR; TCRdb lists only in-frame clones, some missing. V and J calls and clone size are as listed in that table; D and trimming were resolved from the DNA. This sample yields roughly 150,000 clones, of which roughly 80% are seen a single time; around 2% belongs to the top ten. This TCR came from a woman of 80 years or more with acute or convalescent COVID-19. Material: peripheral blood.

The CDR3 loop reads CASEAGQGHYGYTF. In DNA form, the CDR3 reads TGTGCCTCCGAGGCCGGACAGGGCCACTATGGCTACACCTTC. The chain is built from TRBV30 and TRBJ1-2, with 8 nucleotides matching TRBD1. In germline, CDR1 is GTSNPN, CDR2 SVGIG (reference sequence). The J segment lost 3 bases and the V segment lost 7 bases, leaving 10 bases of the junction unmatched. The CDR3 length is 14 residues.